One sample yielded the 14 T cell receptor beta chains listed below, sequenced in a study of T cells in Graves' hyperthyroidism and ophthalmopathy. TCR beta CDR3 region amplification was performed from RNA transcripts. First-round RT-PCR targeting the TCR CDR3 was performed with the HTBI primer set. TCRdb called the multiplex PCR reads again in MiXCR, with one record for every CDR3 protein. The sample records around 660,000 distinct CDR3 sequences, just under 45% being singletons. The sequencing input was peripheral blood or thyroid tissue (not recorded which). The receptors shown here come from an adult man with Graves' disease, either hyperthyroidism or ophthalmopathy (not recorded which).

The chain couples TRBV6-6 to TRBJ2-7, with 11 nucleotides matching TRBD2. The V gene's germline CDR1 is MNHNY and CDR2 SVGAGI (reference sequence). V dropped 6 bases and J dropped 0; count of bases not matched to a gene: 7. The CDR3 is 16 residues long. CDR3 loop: CASRSLAGGSSYEQYF. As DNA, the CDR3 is TGTGCCAGCAGAAGCTTAGCGGGAGGGAGCTCCTACGAGCAGTACTTC.

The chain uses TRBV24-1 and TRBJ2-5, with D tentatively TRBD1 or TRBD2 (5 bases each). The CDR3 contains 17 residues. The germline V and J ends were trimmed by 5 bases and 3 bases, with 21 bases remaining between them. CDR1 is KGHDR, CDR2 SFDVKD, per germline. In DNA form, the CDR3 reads TGTGCCACCAGTGCCAGCAGCCGCTCCGGGACGGAAGAGACCCAGTACTTC. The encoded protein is CATSASSRSGTEETQYF.

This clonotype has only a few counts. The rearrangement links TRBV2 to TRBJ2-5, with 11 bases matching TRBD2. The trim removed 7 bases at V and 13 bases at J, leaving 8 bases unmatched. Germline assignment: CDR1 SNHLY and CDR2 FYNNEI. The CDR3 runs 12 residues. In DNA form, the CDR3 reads TGTGCCAGCAACAGACTAGCGGGGACTCCGTACTTC. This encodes CASNRLAGTPYF.

The CDR3, as DNA: TGTGCCAGCAGCTCTTTCCCCAGGGGGTTGCGAACTGAAGCTTTCTTT. Its protein product is CASSSFPRGLRTEAFF. The chain is built from TRBV7-2 and TRBJ1-1, with TRBD1 matching over 7 bases. The CDR3 is made up of 16 amino acids. CDR1 is SGHTA, CDR2 FQGNSA, per germline. The ends lost 4 bases at V and 5 bases at J; junction bases unmatched: 13.

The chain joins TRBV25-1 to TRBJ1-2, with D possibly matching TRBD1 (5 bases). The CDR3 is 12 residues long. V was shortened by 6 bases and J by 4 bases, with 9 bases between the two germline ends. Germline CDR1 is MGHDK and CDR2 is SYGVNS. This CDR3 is CASSYRSYGYTF. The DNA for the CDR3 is TGTGCCAGCAGCTACAGGAGCTATGGCTACACCTTC.

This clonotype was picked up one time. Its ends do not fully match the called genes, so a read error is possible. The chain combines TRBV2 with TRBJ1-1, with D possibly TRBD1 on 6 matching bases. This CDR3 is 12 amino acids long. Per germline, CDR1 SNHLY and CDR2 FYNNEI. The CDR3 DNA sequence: TGTGCCATCAGTGGGGGAAGGGGGGGGGCTTTCTTT. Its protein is CAISGGRGGAFF. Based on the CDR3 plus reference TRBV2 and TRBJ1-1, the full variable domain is EPEVTQTPSHQVTQMGQEVILRCVPISNHLYFYWYRQILGQKVEFLVSFYNNEISEKSEIFDDQFSVERPDGSNFTLKIRSTKLEDSAMYFCAISGGRGGAFFGQGTRLTVV.

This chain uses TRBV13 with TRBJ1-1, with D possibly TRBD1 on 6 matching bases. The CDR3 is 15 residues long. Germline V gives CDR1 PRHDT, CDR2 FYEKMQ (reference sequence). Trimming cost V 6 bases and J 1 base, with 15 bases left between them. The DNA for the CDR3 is TGTGCCAGCAGACCCCAACAGGGACCGAACACTGAAGCTTTCTTT. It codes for CASRPQQGPNTEAFF.

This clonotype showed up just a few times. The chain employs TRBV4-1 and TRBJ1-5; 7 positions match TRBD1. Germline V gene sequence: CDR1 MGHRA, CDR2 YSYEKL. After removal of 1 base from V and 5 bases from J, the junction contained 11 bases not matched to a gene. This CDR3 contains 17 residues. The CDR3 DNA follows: TGCGCCAGCAGCCAAGTATGGAGAGAAACAGGGGATCAGCCCCAGCATTTT. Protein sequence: CASSQVWRETGDQPQHF.

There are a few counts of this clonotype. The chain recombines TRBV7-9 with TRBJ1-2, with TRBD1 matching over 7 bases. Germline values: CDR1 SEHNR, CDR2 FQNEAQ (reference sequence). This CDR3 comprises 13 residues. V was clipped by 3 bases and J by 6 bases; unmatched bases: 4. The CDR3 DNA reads TGTGCCAGCAGCTTTAATACAGGGGATGGCTACACCTTC. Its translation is CASSFNTGDGYTF.

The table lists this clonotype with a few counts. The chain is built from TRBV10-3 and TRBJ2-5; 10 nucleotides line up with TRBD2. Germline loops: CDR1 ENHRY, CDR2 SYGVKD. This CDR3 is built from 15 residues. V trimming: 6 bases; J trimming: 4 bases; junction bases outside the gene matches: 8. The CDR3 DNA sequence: TGTGCCATCAGGCCCTCTAGCGGGAGTCTAGAGACCCAGTACTTC. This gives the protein CAIRPSSGSLETQYF.

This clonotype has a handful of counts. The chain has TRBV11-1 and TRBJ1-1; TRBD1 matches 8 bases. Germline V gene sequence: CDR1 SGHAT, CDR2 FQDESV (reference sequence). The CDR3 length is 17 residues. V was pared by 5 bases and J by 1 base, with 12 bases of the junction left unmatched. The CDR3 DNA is TGTGCCAGCAGCCCATCGGACAGGGTTGGAGGGAACACTGAAGCTTTCTTT. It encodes CASSPSDRVGGNTEAFF.

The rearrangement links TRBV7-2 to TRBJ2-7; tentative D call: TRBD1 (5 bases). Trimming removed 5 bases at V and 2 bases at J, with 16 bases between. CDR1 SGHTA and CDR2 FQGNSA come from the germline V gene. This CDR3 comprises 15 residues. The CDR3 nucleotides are TGTGCCAGCAGCCAGGGTCAGGGTGTTCCCTACGAGCAGTACTTC. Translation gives CASSQGQGVPYEQYF. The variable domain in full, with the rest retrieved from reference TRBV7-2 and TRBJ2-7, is GAGVSQSPSNKVTEKGKDVELRCDPISGHTALYWYRQSLGQGLEFLIYFQGNSAPDKSGLPSDRFSAERTGGSVSTLTIQRTQQEDSAVYLCASSQGQGVPYEQYFGPGTRLTVT.

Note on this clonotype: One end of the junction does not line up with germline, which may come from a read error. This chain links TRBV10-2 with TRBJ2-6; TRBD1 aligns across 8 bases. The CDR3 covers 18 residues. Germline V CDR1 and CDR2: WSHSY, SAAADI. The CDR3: CASSEERAGGAGANVLTF. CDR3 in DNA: TGTGCCAGCAGTGAAGAGAGGGCAGGGGGCGCTGGGGCCAACGTCCTGACTTTC.

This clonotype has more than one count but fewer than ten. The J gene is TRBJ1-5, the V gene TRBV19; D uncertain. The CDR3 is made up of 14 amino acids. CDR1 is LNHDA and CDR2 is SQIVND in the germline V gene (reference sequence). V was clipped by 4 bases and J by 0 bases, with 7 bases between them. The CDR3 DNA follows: TGTGCCAGTAGTAAAAGGGTTAGCAATCAGCCCCAGCATTTT. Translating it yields CASSKRVSNQPQHF. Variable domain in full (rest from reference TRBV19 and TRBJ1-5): DGGITQSPKYLFRKEGQNVTLSCEQNLNHDAMYWYRQDPGQGLRLIYYSQIVNDFQKGDIAEGYSVSREKKESFPLTVTSAQKNPTAFYLCASSKRVSNQPQHFGDGTRLSIL.